This T cell receptor (beta chain) was captured by sequencing in a study of blood T cell repertoires in COVID-19. Study-wide context: Acute and convalescent COVID-19 samples came from the United States, Italy and Spain.

Cohorts were based on clinical histories the participants reported. Trimming took 2 bases from V and 3 from J; bases not matched to a gene: 20. Germline CDR1 is SGHRS and CDR2 is YFSETQ. CDR3 length: 19 amino acids. Per the authors' pipeline: Nucleated cell number was recorded as an estimate derived from reference gene primer amplification. TCRdb's table, derived via immunoSEQ multiplex PCR, lists solely in-frame clones and lacks some. D and trimming come from the DNA, and the V and J calls and clone size come from that table. The sample consists of roughly 300,000 clones, roughly nine tenths of them appearing once.

The specimen was PBMCs or T cells enriched from blood (not recorded which). This receptor was obtained from a woman aged 30 to 39 who had recovered from COVID-19. The chain joins TRBV5-1 to TRBJ2-7, with 7 bases fitting TRBD1. The CDR3 region is CASSFSTSPTGSFRYEQYF. DNA for the CDR3: TGCGCCAGCAGCTTTTCCACCTCCCCGACAGGGTCCTTTCGCTACGAGCAGTACTTC.